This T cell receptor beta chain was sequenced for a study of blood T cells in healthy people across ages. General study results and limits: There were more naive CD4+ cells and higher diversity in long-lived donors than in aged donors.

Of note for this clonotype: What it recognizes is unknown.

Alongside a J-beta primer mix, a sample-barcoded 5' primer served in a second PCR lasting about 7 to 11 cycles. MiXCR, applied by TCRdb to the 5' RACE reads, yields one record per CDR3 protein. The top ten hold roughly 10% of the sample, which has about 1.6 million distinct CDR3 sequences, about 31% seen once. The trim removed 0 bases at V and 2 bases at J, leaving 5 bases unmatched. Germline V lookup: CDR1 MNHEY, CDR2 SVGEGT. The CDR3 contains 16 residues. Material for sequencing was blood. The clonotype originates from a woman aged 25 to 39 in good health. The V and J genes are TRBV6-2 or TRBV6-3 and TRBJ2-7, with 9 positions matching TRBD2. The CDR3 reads CASSYSASGDPYEQYF. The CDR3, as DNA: TGTGCCAGCAGTTACTCGGCTAGCGGGGACCCCTACGAGCAGTACTTC.